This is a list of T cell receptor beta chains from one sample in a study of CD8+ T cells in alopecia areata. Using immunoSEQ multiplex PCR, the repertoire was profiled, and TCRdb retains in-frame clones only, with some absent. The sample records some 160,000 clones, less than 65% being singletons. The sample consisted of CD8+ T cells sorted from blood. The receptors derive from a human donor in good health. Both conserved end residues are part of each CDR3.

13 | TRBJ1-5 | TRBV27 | CATSRGGNQPQHF
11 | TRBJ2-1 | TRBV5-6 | CASSSPNEQFF
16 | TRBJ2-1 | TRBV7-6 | CASSSPLKRETNEQFF
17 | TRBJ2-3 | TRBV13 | CASSGLAGGVNTDTQYF
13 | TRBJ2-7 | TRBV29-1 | CSVSGQSSYEQYF
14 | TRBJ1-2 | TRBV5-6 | CASAPGGAGYGYTF
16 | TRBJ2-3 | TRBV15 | CATSRGGGGGADTQYF
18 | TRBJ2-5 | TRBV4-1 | CASSQWTESRRRGETQYF
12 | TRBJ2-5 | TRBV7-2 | CASSFEDVTQYF
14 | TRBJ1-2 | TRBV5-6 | CASSLVGSNYGYTF
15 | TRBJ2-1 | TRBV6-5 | CASIQRRTSPGEQFF
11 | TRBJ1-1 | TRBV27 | CASSTGAEAFF
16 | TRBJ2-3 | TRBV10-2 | CASSEQLAGNTDTQYF
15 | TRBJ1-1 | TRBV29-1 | CSVKGGLGLTTEAFF
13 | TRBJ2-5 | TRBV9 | CASSVGTQETQYF
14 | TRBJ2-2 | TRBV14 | CASSPRPNTGELFF
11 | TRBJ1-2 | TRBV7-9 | CASSSGNGYTF
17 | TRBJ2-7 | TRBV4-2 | CASSPRLAGGPTYEQYF
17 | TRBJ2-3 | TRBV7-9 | CASSTTRTSGVTDTQYF
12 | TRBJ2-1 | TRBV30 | CAWKNIPHEQFF
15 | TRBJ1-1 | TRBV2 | CASSEWEEDDTEAFF
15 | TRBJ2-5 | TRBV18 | CASSPPGDRMETQYF
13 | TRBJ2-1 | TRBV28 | CASSFRVGNEQFF
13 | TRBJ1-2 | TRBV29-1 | CSVDEGTVYGYTF
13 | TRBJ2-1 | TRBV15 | CATSREFRDEQFF
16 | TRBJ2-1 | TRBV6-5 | CASSYSARPAYNEQFF
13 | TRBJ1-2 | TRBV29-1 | CSVGGTDGYGYTF
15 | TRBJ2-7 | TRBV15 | CATSTGQATPYEQYF
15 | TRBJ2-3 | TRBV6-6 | CASSSGSASTDTQYF
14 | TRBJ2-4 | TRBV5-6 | CASSLGASKNIQYF
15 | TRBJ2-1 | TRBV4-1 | CASSQAEGYYNEQFF
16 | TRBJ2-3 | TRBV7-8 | CASSSVVRLTEDTQYF
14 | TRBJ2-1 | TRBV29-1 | CSALLADTANEQFF
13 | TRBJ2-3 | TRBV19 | CASSILGGDTQYF
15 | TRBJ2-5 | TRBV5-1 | CASSFMSPRIETQYF
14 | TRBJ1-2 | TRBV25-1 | CASSEYGQVYGYTF
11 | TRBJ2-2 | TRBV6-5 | CASMLTGELFF
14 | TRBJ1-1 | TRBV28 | CASSLRDSNTEAFF
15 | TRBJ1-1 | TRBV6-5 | CASSPSTGLRTEAFF
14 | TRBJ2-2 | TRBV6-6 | CASSVDTSTGELFF
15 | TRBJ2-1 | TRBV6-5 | CASSYSGGTYNEQFF
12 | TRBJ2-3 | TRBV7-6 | CASSSGGGTQYF
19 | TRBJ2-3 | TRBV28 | CASSLMGTSGPSSTDTQYF
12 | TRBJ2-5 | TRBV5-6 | CASSLGAETQYF
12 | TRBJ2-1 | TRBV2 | CASGGQGNEQFF
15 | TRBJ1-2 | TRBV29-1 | CSADSGGGVDYGYTF
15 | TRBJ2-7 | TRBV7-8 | CASSLDPGGLVEQYF
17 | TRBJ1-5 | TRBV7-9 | CASSSSDRVYSNQPQHF
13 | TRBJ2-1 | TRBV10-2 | CASSASGPNEQFF
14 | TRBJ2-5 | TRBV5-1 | CASSLEALEETQYF
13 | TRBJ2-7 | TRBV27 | CASKVLGGYEQYF
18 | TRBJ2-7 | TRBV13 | CASSLLIGGTGSSYEQYF
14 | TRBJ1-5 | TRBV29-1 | CSERTGGSNQPQHF
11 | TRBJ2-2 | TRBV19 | CASSGGLELFF
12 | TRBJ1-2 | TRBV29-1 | CSVRTGGYGYTF
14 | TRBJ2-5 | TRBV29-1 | CSVEEGRDQETQYF
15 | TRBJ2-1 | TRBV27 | CASSLELGGRGKQFF
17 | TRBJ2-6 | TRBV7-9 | CASSFSGQAQGANVLTF
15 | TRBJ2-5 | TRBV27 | CASSPLTSGKETQYF
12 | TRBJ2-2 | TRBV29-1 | CSVELVPGELFF